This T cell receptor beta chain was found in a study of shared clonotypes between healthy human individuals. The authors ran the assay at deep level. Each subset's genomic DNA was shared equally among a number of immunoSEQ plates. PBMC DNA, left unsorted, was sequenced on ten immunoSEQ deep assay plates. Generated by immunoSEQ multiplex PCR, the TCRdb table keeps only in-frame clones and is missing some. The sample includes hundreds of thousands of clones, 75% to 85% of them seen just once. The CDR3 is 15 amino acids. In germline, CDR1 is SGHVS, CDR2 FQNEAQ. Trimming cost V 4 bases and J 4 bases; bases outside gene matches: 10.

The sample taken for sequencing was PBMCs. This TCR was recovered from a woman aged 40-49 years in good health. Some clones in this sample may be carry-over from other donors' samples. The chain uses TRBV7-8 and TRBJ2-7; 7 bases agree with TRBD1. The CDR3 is CASSSFGGRGYEQYF. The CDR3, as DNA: TGTGCCAGCAGCTCCTTCGGCGGCAGGGGGTACGAGCAGTACTTC.